This T cell receptor beta chain was found in a study of blood T cell repertoires in COVID-19. The overall study: PBMCs, B-cell-depleted T cells, or T cells were the source of the cDNA or gDNA that made up the material.

Libraries were prepared by immunoSEQ multiplex PCR; TCRdb keeps only in-frame clonotypes and omits some of them. The data contain 250,000 or so clones, around 84% of them singletons. This clone was counted once. The germline CDR1 and CDR2 sequences are MNHEY and SVGAGI. The V and J ends lost 7 bases and 4 bases respectively, with 13 bases between them. This CDR3 contains 13 residues. V gene TRBV6-5 combines with J gene TRBJ1-2; D perhaps matches TRBD1 (6 bases). This receptor was taken from a middle-aged woman who had recovered from COVID-19. Sequences were obtained from peripheral blood. The CDR3 spells CASTTQGGYGYTF. As DNA, the CDR3 is TGTGCCAGCACCACACAGGGTGGCTATGGCTACACCTTC.